Below are 19 T cell receptor beta chains sequenced from a single sample in a study of blood T cells in healthy people across ages (dated by TCRdb to about 2015). Preparation of the library involved 5' RACE. Sequenced using an Illumina HiSeq 2500. The second PCR ran for roughly 7 to 11 cycles and used a J-beta primer mix along with a sample-barcoded 5' primer. TCRdb ran its own pipeline on the public reads, namely fastp trimming at Q25 and MiXCR clone calling, and kept in-frame beta chains. Rows matching on CDR3 protein sequence are summarized as one entry with the most common DNA and genes. The sample profile shows some 690,000 distinct CDR3 sequences; 22% of them were found once. The top ten clonotypes cover less than 25% of the sample. The sequenced sample consisted of blood. The source of these receptors is a man aged 65 to 85 in good health.

This clonotype was counted only a few times. The chain employs TRBV7-9 and TRBJ1-2; tentatively, D is TRBD1 (5 bases). The germline gives CDR1 SEHNR, CDR2 FQNEAQ (reference sequence). The CDR3 length is 13 residues. The V end was cut by 4 bases, the J end by 4 bases, with 10 bases between. CDR3 protein: CASSWDHGYGYTF. For the CDR3, the DNA is TGTGCCAGCAGCTGGGACCACGGCTATGGCTACACCTTC.

This clonotype was detected many times. The rearrangement joins TRBV5-1 to TRBJ2-5; either TRBD1 or TRBD2 may fit D (5 bases each). This CDR3 spans 14 amino acids. V was shortened by 2 bases and J by 2 bases, with 10 bases between the two germline ends. The germline gives CDR1 SGHRS, CDR2 YFSETQ. The DNA of the CDR3 is TGCGCCAGCAGCTTTGAGGGGAGACAAGAGACCCAGTACTTC. This gives the protein CASSFEGRQETQYF.

V usage is TRBV19 and J usage is TRBJ2-3; TRBD1 matches at 7 bases. Germline-derived CDR1 and CDR2 are LNHDA and SQIVND (reference sequence). With V trimmed by 5 bases and J by 5 bases, 7 bases remained unmatched. The CDR3 extends over 14 amino acids. This CDR3 reads CASSRRQGKDTQYF. The CDR3 coding sequence is TGTGCCAGTAGTCGTCGACAGGGAAAAGATACGCAGTATTTT.

The chain has TRBV24-1 and TRBJ1-4; D is unresolved. This CDR3 region has 14 residues. Per the germline V gene, CDR1 is KGHDR and CDR2 is SFDVKD. V dropped 5 bases and J dropped 8 bases, with 14 bases sitting between them. The CDR3 DNA reads as TGTGCCACCAGTGCCAAGTCCGGTGGAGAAAAACTGTTTTTT. Amino acid sequence: CATSAKSGGEKLFF.

The genes are TRBV6-5 and TRBJ2-3, with D unresolved. V lost 5 bases, J lost 1 base, and 16 bases lay in between. Germline loops: CDR1 MNHEY, CDR2 SVGAGI. This CDR3 is 16 amino acids long. This CDR3 is CASSPGRWVGTDTQYF. The CDR3 DNA reads as TGTGCCAGCAGTCCCGGACGATGGGTTGGCACAGATACGCAGTATTTT.

The V call is TRBV29-1, the J call TRBJ2-1; 8 bases agree with TRBD1. The CDR3 extends over 12 amino acids. With 5 bases clipped from V and 9 bases from J, the junction kept 6 bases outside the gene matches. Germline-derived CDR1 and CDR2 are SQVTM and ANQGSEA. The CDR3 region has the DNA TGCAGCGTTCCAACAGGGGGATCTGAGCAGTTCTTC. This encodes CSVPTGGSEQFF.

This clonotype was recorded at least ten times. The rearrangement links TRBV6-2 or TRBV6-3 to TRBJ2-6; D unresolved. The germline gives CDR1 MNHEY, CDR2 SVGEGT. This CDR3 is built from 17 residues. V was pared by 6 bases and J by 0 bases, with 15 bases between. CDR3 sequence: CASSYRAPYSGANVLTF. The CDR3 region has the DNA TGTGCCAGCAGCTACCGGGCCCCTTACTCTGGGGCCAACGTCCTGACTTTC.

Turning to this clonotype: Its ends do not fully match the called genes, so a read error is possible. The rearrangement links TRBV9 to TRBJ1-1, with TRBD1 as a possible D gene (6 bases). This CDR3 comprises 16 residues. Germline CDR1 reads SGDLS; CDR2 reads YYNGEE. The CDR3 DNA reads as TGCGCCAGCAGCGACCTTCGGGGGGCCGGGTACACTGAAGCTTTCTTT. Translating it yields CASSDLRGAGYTEAFF.

This chain links TRBV19 with TRBJ2-3; D perhaps matches TRBD1 (5 bases). Germline assignment: CDR1 LNHDA and CDR2 SQIVND (reference sequence). V dropped 3 bases and J dropped 3 bases, with 10 bases sitting between them. The CDR3 has 14 amino acids. CDR3: CASSIGRATDTQYF. As DNA, the CDR3 is TGTGCCAGTAGTATCGGCAGGGCGACAGATACGCAGTATTTT. Using reference TRBV19 and TRBJ2-3 for the parts outside the CDR3, the full variable domain is DGGITQSPKYLFRKEGQNVTLSCEQNLNHDAMYWYRQDPGQGLRLIYYSQIVNDFQKGDIAEGYSVSREKKESFPLTVTSAQKNPTAFYLCASSIGRATDTQYFGPGTRLTVL.

V gene TRBV21-1 combines with J gene TRBJ1-2. TRBV21-1 is termed a pseudogene. This CDR3 spans 15 amino acids. Here the CDR3 DNA reads TGTGCCAGCAGCAAAATCTCGACCCAGGTCTATGGCTACACCTTC. Translated, it gives CASSKISTQVYGYTF.

This clonotype was seen only a few times. V and J are TRBV12-3 or TRBV12-4 and TRBJ1-1; no firm D call. This CDR3 is 15 amino acids long. The V gene lost 0 bases and the J gene lost 0 bases, with 8 bases spanning the gap. In DNA, the CDR3 is TGTGCCAGCAGTTTAGCGCCTTCAGTGAACACTGAAGCTTTCTTT. This encodes CASSLAPSVNTEAFF.

This clonotype was seen only a few times. Being one base from a much bigger clone, this may be a read error. The chain is built from TRBV7-9 and TRBJ1-2; D perhaps matches TRBD1 (6 bases). This CDR3 is built from 15 residues. In germline, CDR1 is SEHNR, CDR2 FQNEAQ (reference sequence). The CDR3 DNA reads as TGTGCCAGCAGCCCGGGACACGCCCAGGAATATGGCTGCACCTTC. It is translated as CASSPGHAQEYGCTF. The entire variable domain, with the rest obtained from reference TRBV7-9 and TRBJ1-2, is as follows: DTGVSQNPRHKITKRGQNVTFRCDPISEHNRLYWYRQTLGQGPEFLTYFQNEAQLEKSRLLSDRFSAERPKGSFSTLEIQRTEQGDSAMYLCASSPGHAQEYGCTFGSGTRLTVV.

The genes are TRBV12-3 or TRBV12-4 and TRBJ1-6; no definite D call. The CDR3 is 15 residues long. Trimming shortened V by 4 bases and J by 7 bases, and 14 bases separated the two germline ends. The CDR3 loop reads CASSSTTTPNSPLHF. The CDR3 nucleotides read TGTGCCAGCAGTTCCACAACTACTCCAAATTCACCCCTCCACTTT.

This clonotype appeared a few times. The rearrangement joins TRBV2 to TRBJ2-2, with a weak D call TRBD1 (6 bases). Germline V CDR1 and CDR2: SNHLY, FYNNEI. CDR3 length equals 14 residues. V was cut by 9 bases and J by 7 bases, with 18 bases left in between. CDR3 residues: CASRQVPRDGELFF. DNA of the CDR3: TGTGCCAGTCGACAGGTCCCTCGGGACGGGGAGCTGTTTTTT.

The rearrangement links TRBV12-3 or TRBV12-4 to TRBJ1-1; D is unresolved. Trimming cost V 1 base and J 4 bases, with 10 bases left between them. The CDR3 loop spans 14 amino acids. CDR3 in DNA: TGTGCCAGCAGTTTAGGCCAAAAGGGCACTGAAGCTTTCTTT. It yields the protein CASSLGQKGTEAFF.

The chain uses TRBV20-1 and TRBJ2-7, with no clear D. V was clipped by 0 bases and J by 1 base, with 16 bases between them. The germline V gene has CDR1 DFQATT and CDR2 SNEGSKA (reference sequence). The CDR3 length is 16 residues. CDR3 residues: CSARDQTLQASYEQYV. CDR3 sequence (DNA): TGCAGTGCTAGAGATCAGACCCTCCAGGCGTCCTACGAGCAGTACGTC.

The V call is TRBV7-2, the J call TRBJ2-5, with no clear D. The V gene lost 3 bases and the J gene lost 2 bases, with 7 bases spanning the gap. The CDR3 extends over 13 amino acids. Germline lookup yields CDR1 SGHTA and CDR2 FQGNSA. In DNA form, the CDR3 reads TGTGCCAGCAGCTTTGACCTACAAGAGACCCAGTACTTC. It encodes CASSFDLQETQYF. The variable domain in full, completed from reference TRBV7-2 and TRBJ2-5, reads GAGVSQSPSNKVTEKGKDVELRCDPISGHTALYWYRQSLGQGLEFLIYFQGNSAPDKSGLPSDRFSAERTGGSVSTLTIQRTQQEDSAVYLCASSFDLQETQYFGPGTRLLVL.

The chain employs TRBV20-1 and TRBJ2-2; 7 bases match TRBD2. Losses at the gene ends were 7 bases for V and 1 base for J; bases not matched to a gene: 3. CDR1 and CDR2 (germline): DFQATT, SNEGSKA (reference sequence). The CDR3 contains 13 residues. The CDR3 region is CSVIAGNTGELFF. CDR3 bases: TGCAGTGTAATAGCGGGGAACACCGGGGAGCTGTTTTTT.

V and J are TRBV6-4 and TRBJ1-5; D is unclear. This CDR3 region has 13 residues. V was trimmed by 3 bases and J by 3 bases, leaving 6 bases between them. Germline V gene sequence: CDR1 MRHNA, CDR2 SNTAGT. The CDR3 is CASSEGPNQPQHF. CDR3 DNA: TGTGCCAGCAGTGAAGGCCCCAATCAGCCCCAGCATTTT.